Listed below are T cell receptor beta chains from one sample, sequenced in a study of T cell responses to AZD1222 COVID-19 vaccine. Generated by immunoSEQ multiplex PCR, the TCRdb table keeps only in-frame clones and is missing some. Counted here are 100,000 to 150,000 clones, roughly 94% occurring once; the ten biggest clones make up roughly 6.6%. Sequenced material: peripheral blood, taken on day 0 of AZD1222 vaccination. Every receptor here comes from an adult in good health. Each CDR3 is given with its conserved first and last residue. A D gene is named only where the DNA matches it firmly. Expanded clones are given a class, and other clones once, few, many or no size at all.

TRBD2,17,-,TRBJ2-7,TRBV5-1,TGCGCCAGCAGCTTCGGACTAGCGGGAGGGCCTGGGTACGAGCAGTACTTC,CASSFGLAGGPGYEQYF
TRBD2,15,-,TRBJ2-1,TRBV6-2/TRBV6-3,TGTGCCAGCAGTACCCCTAGCGGGAGATTAAATGAGCAGTTCTTC,CASSTPSGRLNEQFF
TRBD1,15,-,TRBJ1-1,TRBV6-5,TGTGCCAGCAATTACCGGGACAGGGGGAACACTGAAGCTTTCTTT,CASNYRDRGNTEAFF
TRBD2,14,-,TRBJ2-5,TRBV5-1,TGCGCCAGCAGCTTGGGGGACTATCAAGAGACCCAGTACTTC,CASSLGDYQETQYF
-,11,-,TRBJ1-2,TRBV29-1,TGCAGCGTTGGCACGGCGGGTGGCTACACCTTC,CSVGTAGGYTF
-,16,-,TRBJ1-2,TRBV9,TGTGCCAGCAGCGGGGGACCGCTATCTGGTCCTTATGGCTACACCTTC,CASSGGPLSGPYGYTF
-,15,-,TRBJ1-5,TRBV30,TGTGCCTGGAGTGGGAAACCCTCAATCAATCAGCCCCAGCATTTT,CAWSGKPSINQPQHF
-,13,-,TRBJ1-2,TRBV5-1,TGCGCCAGCAGCTCGACAGCTAACTATGGCTACACCTTC,CASSSTANYGYTF
-,12,-,TRBJ2-1,TRBV6-5,TGTGCCAGCAGTATTAGCGTGGGTGAGCAGTTCTTC,CASSISVGEQFF
-,12,-,TRBJ2-2,TRBV7-9,TGTGCCAGCACCCGGACCGCCGGGGAGCTGTTTTTT,CASTRTAGELFF
TRBD2,15,-,TRBJ2-3,TRBV18,TGTGCCAGCTCACCGGACTTCGGGAGGGAAGATACGCAGTATTTT,CASSPDFGREDTQYF
-,17,-,TRBJ1-1,TRBV27,TGTGCCAGCAGAACGACTTACACGACCTCCGGGGGCACTGAAGCTTTCTTT,CASRTTYTTSGGTEAFF
TRBD1,13,-,TRBJ1-2,TRBV13,TGTGCCAGCAGCCTGACAGGGGGCTTGGGCTACACCTTC,CASSLTGGLGYTF
TRBD1,16,-,TRBJ1-2,TRBV5-1,TGCGCCAGCAGCTTGGGACAGGGCGATATTAACTATGGCTACACCTTC,CASSLGQGDINYGYTF
TRBD1,14,-,TRBJ2-7,TRBV28,TGTGCCAGCAACGATGGACAGGGTTTGCACGAGCAGTACTTC,CASNDGQGLHEQYF
TRBD2,16,-,TRBJ2-7,TRBV28,TGTGCCAGCAGCTACCCCTTAGCGGGAGTAAGGTACGAGCAGTACTTC,CASSYPLAGVRYEQYF
TRBD2,15,many,TRBJ2-5,TRBV15,TGTGCCACCAGCAGAGATACGAGCGGGAGTGAGACCCAGTACTTC,CATSRDTSGSETQYF
-,14,-,TRBJ2-7,TRBV14,TGTGCCAGCAGCCAAGTATCCTGGTCGGGCGAGCAGTACTTC,CASSQVSWSGEQYF
-,15,-,TRBJ2-7,TRBV5-4,TGTGCCAGCAGCGGGGGCGGTCAGGTCTCCTACGAGCAGTACTTC,CASSGGGQVSYEQYF
TRBD1,15,-,TRBJ2-5,TRBV27,TGTGCCAGCAGTTCCAGGACAGGGGCGAAAGAGACCCAGTACTTC,CASSSRTGAKETQYF